The next 5 T cell receptor beta chains were all read from a single sample in a study of T cell responses to AZD1222 COVID-19 vaccine. Repertoires were generated with immunoSEQ multiplex PCR, while TCRdb's copy carries only in-frame clones and drops some. The sample yields approximately 180,000 clones, 85% to 95% seen once. This material consisted of peripheral blood, taken on day 0 of AZD1222 vaccination. The receptors come from an adult in good health.

This clone came up once. V gene TRBV4-1 combines with J gene TRBJ1-5; D is ambiguous. V was clipped by 0 bases and J by 7 bases, with 7 bases between them. The CDR3 runs 13 residues. Germline V CDR1 and CDR2: MGHRA, YSYEKL. This chain's CDR3 is CASSQDRRQPQHF. For the CDR3, the DNA is TGCGCCAGCAGCCAAGATCGTAGGCAGCCCCAGCATTTT.

The chain uses TRBV4-2 and TRBJ1-3; D is unclear. The CDR3 extends over 17 amino acids. Germline V lookup: CDR1 LGHNA, CDR2 YNFKEQ. V was pared by 1 base and J by 1 base, with 14 bases between. The chain's CDR3 is CASSQGVDRGSGNTIYF. The DNA of the CDR3 is TGTGCCAGCAGCCAAGGTGTGGACCGAGGGTCTGGAAACACCATATATTTT.

This chain uses TRBV6-5 with TRBJ2-7; 7 nucleotides agree with TRBD2. Germline V gene data show CDR1 as MNHEY and CDR2 as SVGAGI. The V gene end was trimmed by 7 bases and the J gene end by 7 bases; junction bases not matched to a gene: 13. The CDR3 runs to 14 residues. The CDR3 region is CASKRGVSAPEQYV. DNA for the CDR3: TGTGCCAGCAAACGGGGGGTTTCTGCCCCTGAGCAGTACGTC.

The chain combines TRBV11-3 with TRBJ1-6, with unresolved D. Germline V CDR1 and CDR2: SGHNT, YENEEA. The CDR3 is 13 amino acids. Trimming pared 2 bases from V and 8 bases from J, leaving 7 bases between. The CDR3 spells CASSLNTYSPLHF. The CDR3 DNA is TGTGCCAGCAGCTTAAACACATATTCACCCCTCCACTTT.

This rearrangement joins TRBV19 to TRBJ2-1; D is tentatively TRBD1 or TRBD2 (6 bases each). Trimming cost V 5 bases and J 6 bases, with 23 bases left between them. CDR1 and CDR2 (germline): LNHDA, SQIVND (reference sequence). CDR3 length equals 17 residues. This chain's CDR3 is CASSELRGAMGSNEQFF. Here the CDR3 DNA reads TGTGCCAGTAGTGAGCTAAGGGGGGCCATGGGCTCCAATGAGCAGTTCTTC.